The 23 T cell receptor beta chains in this list originate from one sample, sequenced in a study of radiation and T cells in renal cell carcinoma. The assay was immunoSEQ multiplex PCR, and TCRdb's table has in-frame clones only and misses some. Among approximately 65,000 clones listed, about 74% were seen once. Time point indicated: blood 4 weeks post-SBRT, at nephrectomy. Treatment indicated: 15 Gy SBRT to primary tumor, nephrectomy 4 weeks later. Source: blood, taken from a patient whose treatment included radiotherapy and nephrectomy. All receptors derive from a man aged 60 to 69 with renal cell carcinoma.

V and J are TRBV18 and TRBJ2-7; 11 nucleotides align to TRBD1. The length of the CDR3 is 14 residues. Germline loops: CDR1 KGHSH, CDR2 LQKENI. Unmatched junction bases numbered 6, after V lost 8 bases and J lost 3 bases. CDR3 protein: CASRGQGAHYEQYV. CDR3 DNA: TGTGCCAGCCGCGGACAGGGGGCTCACTACGAGCAGTACGTC.

The V call is TRBV19, the J call TRBJ1-5; TRBD1 might be the D (5 bases). Looked up from germline, CDR1 is LNHDA and CDR2 is SQIVND (reference sequence). This CDR3 is built from 12 residues. V lost 6 bases and J lost 7, with 10 bases in between. DNA of the CDR3: TGTGCCAGTAGGGGCAGGGAACAGCCCCAGCATTTT. Protein: CASRGREQPQHF.

The chain carries TRBV6-1 and TRBJ2-2; possibly TRBD1 for D (6 bases). The V end was cut by 6 bases, the J end by 1 base, with 12 bases between. The CDR3 runs to 15 residues. Per germline, CDR1 MNHNS and CDR2 SASEGT. CDR3 bases: TGTGCCAGCAGACTGGACAGCTGGAACACCGGGGAGCTGTTTTTT. It encodes CASRLDSWNTGELFF.

The J gene is TRBJ1-2, the V gene TRBV7-9; tentatively, D is TRBD1 (6 bases). V was trimmed by 2 bases and J by 8 bases, leaving 12 bases between them. The CDR3 sequence is 13 residues long. Looked up from germline, CDR1 is SEHNR and CDR2 is FQNEAQ (reference sequence). The CDR3 loop is CASSLNRAGGYTF. DNA of the CDR3: TGTGCCAGCAGCTTAAACAGGGCCGGGGGCTACACCTTC.

This clone was counted a few times. The genes are TRBV7-2 and TRBJ2-3, with a weak D call TRBD2 (5 bases). The CDR3 contains 14 residues. V was shortened by 6 bases and J by 5 bases, with 15 bases between the two germline ends. Per the germline V gene, CDR1 is SGHTA and CDR2 is FQGNSA. CDR3 coding DNA: TGTGCCAGCAGTTCCTACGGGGTTAGAGATACGCAGTATTTT. Translating it yields CASSSYGVRDTQYF.

J is TRBJ1-2 and V is TRBV19, with D perhaps TRBD1 (5 bases). Germline V gene lookup returns CDR1 LNHDA and CDR2 SQIVND (reference sequence). Trimming took off 0 bases at V and 3 bases at J, with 11 bases between the two ends. CDR3 length: 15 residues. CDR3 protein: CASSIDGGKYYGYTF. The DNA for the CDR3 is TGTGCCAGTAGTATAGATGGGGGGAAGTACTATGGCTACACCTTC.

V usage is TRBV5-4 and J usage is TRBJ2-3; D remains unclear. This CDR3 is built from 12 residues. The V and J ends lost 4 bases and 6 bases respectively, with 9 bases between them. CDR1 is SGHNT and CDR2 is YYREEE in the germline V gene (reference sequence). This CDR3 is CASSRLSDTQYF. As DNA, the CDR3 is TGTGCCAGCAGCAGGTTGTCCGATACGCAGTATTTT.

The V gene is TRBV19, the J gene TRBJ2-1, with TRBD1 matching over 10 bases. The CDR3 contains 15 residues. Germline trimming cut 5 bases from V and 4 bases from J; bases unmatched to any gene: 5. Germline V gene sequence: CDR1 LNHDA, CDR2 SQIVND (reference sequence). CDR3 region: CASSVRDRGYNEQFF. CDR3 bases: TGTGCCAGTAGTGTCCGGGACAGGGGATACAATGAGCAGTTCTTC.

This clone has only one observation. A read error may produce the germline difference seen at one junction end. The V call is TRBV5-1, the J call TRBJ2-2; maybe TRBD1 (6 bases). CDR3 length: 15 amino acids. From germline, CDR1 is SGHRS and CDR2 YFSETQ. Written as DNA, the CDR3 is TGCGCCAGCAGCTTGTTGGGGGCGAAGACCGGGGAGCTGTTTTTT. It translates to CASSLLGAKTGELFF.

This chain links TRBV28 with TRBJ2-3; no firm D call. Trimming took 2 bases from V and 5 from J, leaving 8 bases between them. In germline, CDR1 is MDHEN, CDR2 SYDVKM. The CDR3 sequence is 13 residues long. CDR3: CASSLPQKDTQYF. The CDR3 region has the DNA TGTGCCAGCAGTTTACCCCAAAAAGATACGCAGTATTTT.

The genes are TRBV7-7 and TRBJ2-2; 11 bases are shared with TRBD2. Per the germline V gene, CDR1 is SSHAT and CDR2 is FNYEAQ (reference sequence). The CDR3 runs to 16 residues. V lost 2 bases to trimming and J lost 5 bases; unmatched junction nucleotides: 4. In DNA, the CDR3 is TGTGCCAGCAGCTTATCCCCTAGCGGGAGGACCGGGGAGCTGTTTTTT. This codes for CASSLSPSGRTGELFF. The complete variable domain, with remaining parts taken from reference TRBV7-7 and TRBJ2-2, reads GAGVSQSPRYKVTKRGQDVTLRCDPISSHATLYWYQQALGQGPEFLTYFNYEAQPDKSGLPSDRFSAERPEGSISTLTIQRTEQRDSAMYRCASSLSPSGRTGELFFGEGSRLTVL.

The chain links TRBV5-4 to TRBJ2-5; TRBD2 matches at 15 bases. V gave up 5 bases and J gave up 4 bases; unmatched junction bases: 18. Germline CDR1 is SGHNT and CDR2 is YYREEE (reference sequence). The CDR3 consists of 20 residues. This CDR3 is CASSFPRTSGGAQSRETQYF. The DNA for the CDR3 is TGTGCCAGCAGTTTCCCCAGGACTAGCGGGGGGGCCCAGTCTCGAGAGACCCAGTACTTC.

The CDR3 spells CASSFPGQSQPQHF. Written as DNA, the CDR3 is TGTGCCAGCAGCTTTCCGGGACAGTCTCAGCCCCAGCATTTT. V is TRBV7-2 and J is TRBJ1-5; TRBD1 matches 7 bases. Trimming removed 3 bases from V and 6 bases from J; junction bases left unmatched: 5. Germline CDR1 SGHTA, CDR2 FQGNSA. This CDR3 has 14 residues.

This clone occurred once. The V gene is TRBV7-3, the J gene TRBJ2-7; TRBD2 might be the D (6 bases). Trimming took 1 base from V and 1 from J, leaving 11 bases between them. This CDR3 has 15 amino acids. Germline-derived CDR1 and CDR2 are SGHTA and FQGTGA. CDR3 region: CASSLSGIGSYEQYV. The CDR3 DNA is TGTGCCAGCAGCTTAAGCGGGATTGGATCCTACGAGCAGTACGTC.

J is TRBJ1-2 and V is TRBV5-6; 7 nucleotides align to TRBD1. This CDR3 contains 13 residues. Unmatched junction bases numbered 3, after V lost 5 bases and J lost 2 bases. Germline V CDR1 and CDR2: SGHDT, YYEEEE. CDR3 in amino acids: CASRGTVNYGYTF. CDR3 DNA: TGTGCCAGCAGGGGGACAGTGAACTATGGCTACACCTTC.

The rearrangement joins TRBV29-1 to TRBJ1-2; D remains ambiguous. This CDR3 contains 15 residues. In germline, CDR1 is SQVTM, CDR2 ANQGSEA. V dropped 0 bases and J dropped 0 bases, with 11 bases sitting between them. Here the CDR3 DNA reads TGCAGCGTTGAAGAGGCCGGGAAGGCTAACTATGGCTACACCTTC. As protein: CSVEEAGKANYGYTF.

V is TRBV19 and J is TRBJ1-2; D possibly corresponds to TRBD1 (6 bases). CDR3 length: 16 amino acids. The germline CDR1 and CDR2 sequences are LNHDA and SQIVND (reference sequence). V shed 3 bases and J shed 1 base, with 15 bases lying between them. CDR3 amino acids: CASSIAAGDFNYGYTF. DNA for the CDR3: TGTGCCAGTAGTATTGCGGCAGGGGATTTTAACTATGGCTACACCTTC.

The chain combines TRBV19 with TRBJ1-1; TRBD1 aligns across 7 bases. The CDR3 has 15 amino acids. The germline CDR1 and CDR2 sequences are LNHDA and SQIVND (reference sequence). V trimming: 5 bases; J trimming: 3 bases; junction bases outside the gene matches: 9. CDR3 sequence reads: CASSVSGGRYTEAFF. CDR3 nucleotide sequence: TGTGCCAGTAGTGTTTCAGGGGGTCGCTACACTGAAGCTTTCTTT. The full variable domain, completed using reference TRBV19 and TRBJ1-1, is DGGITQSPKYLFRKEGQNVTLSCEQNLNHDAMYWYRQDPGQGLRLIYYSQIVNDFQKGDIAEGYSVSREKKESFPLTVTSAQKNPTAFYLCASSVSGGRYTEAFFGQGTRLTVV.

The CDR3 DNA is TGCAGCGTTGGGGTCGGAGGTGGCTACACCTTC. Translated: CSVGVGGGYTF. The chain has TRBV29-1 and TRBJ1-2; D is ambiguous. The V end lost 4 bases, the J end lost 7 bases, and 10 bases lay between the germline ends. The CDR3 loop spans 11 amino acids. CDR1 and CDR2 from the germline V gene are SQVTM and ANQGSEA.

V gene TRBV7-9 combines with J gene TRBJ1-6; tentative D call: TRBD1 (6 bases). V gave up 4 bases and J gave up 7 bases, with 14 bases separating them. CDR1 is SEHNR and CDR2 is FQNEAQ in the germline V gene (reference sequence). The CDR3 consists of 15 residues. CDR3 DNA sequence: TGTGCCAGCAGCTCCTTAGGGGGGAAGAATTCACCCCTCCACTTT. Translation: CASSSLGGKNSPLHF.

This clone was picked up a small number of times. This chain connects TRBV9 to TRBJ2-5, with TRBD2 matching over 7 bases. V shed 3 bases, J shed 5 bases, and the junction held 10 bases outside the gene matches. The CDR3 covers 15 residues. The germline CDR1 and CDR2 sequences are SGDLS and YYNGEE. CDR3: CASSAGWTSPETQYF. As DNA, the CDR3 is TGTGCCAGCAGCGCCGGGTGGACTAGTCCTGAGACCCAGTACTTC.

The J gene is TRBJ2-1, the V gene TRBV7-9; 8 bases line up with TRBD2. The CDR3 is made up of 15 amino acids. Germline CDR1 SEHNR, CDR2 FQNEAQ (reference sequence). J lost 6 bases, V lost 5 bases, and 9 bases had no gene match. Here the CDR3 reads CASSLTGGALNEQFF. The CDR3 DNA reads TGTGCCAGCAGCCTCACCGGGGGGGCCCTCAATGAGCAGTTCTTC.

J is TRBJ1-6 and V is TRBV5-4; the match to TRBD1 covers 7 bases. V lost 4 bases and J lost 6; bases outside the gene matches: 4. Germline CDR1 reads SGHNT; CDR2 reads YYREEE (reference sequence). This CDR3 has 14 residues. The CDR3 bases are TGTGCCAGCAGCCTCGGGACAGTTAATTCACCCCTCCACTTT. Translation gives CASSLGTVNSPLHF.